Sequencing of this TCR beta chain was carried out in a study of naive and memory T cell subsets. Sequential positive selection took CD4 T cells first, then CD8 T cells. Study observations and caveats: Clonotypes here are unpaired alpha or beta chain sequences. From naive to CM, EM and EMRA, diversity decreased and Gini increased.

The beta constant-region primer was an equimolar mix of two oligonucleotides covering TRBC1 and TRBC2. Ligated cDNA was amplified by four rounds of PCR with nested alpha and beta constant-region primers and SP2. TCRdb independently ran MiXCR on the UMI-ligation and nested PCR reads; one entry per CDR3 protein. The sample holds around 90,000 distinct CDR3 sequences, about 6.5% seen once. This clonotype has a count of ten or more. The antigen is unknown. The sample comprised central memory CD4+ T cells from blood. The receptor comes from a human donor in good health.

The CDR3: CSASAGTGGRSSNQPQHF. CDR3 sequence (DNA): TGCAGTGCAAGCGCTGGGACAGGGGGCCGGTCAAGCAATCAGCCCCAGCATTTT. The gene calls are TRBV20-1 and TRBJ1-5; the match to TRBD1 covers 12 bases. V shed 6 bases and J 1 base; nucleotides not matched to a gene: 13. Per the germline V gene, CDR1 is DFQATT and CDR2 is SNEGSKA (reference sequence). The CDR3 covers 18 residues.